The TCR beta chain under discussion was sequenced for a study of early T cells in non-severe SARS-CoV-2 infection. Across the whole study: From unsorted whole blood, bulk RNA was sequenced, and the chains remained unpaired.

CDR1 is MNHEY and CDR2 is SVGEGT in the germline V gene. Trimming removed 6 bases at V and 6 bases at J, with 11 bases between. The CDR3 contains 12 residues. Each cDNA molecule carried a unique molecular identifier. Via MiXCR, TCRdb re-called the 5' RACE reads, giving one row per CDR3 protein. This table has 45,000 to 55,000 distinct CDR3 sequences, approximately 6.7% appearing once. This clonotype was recorded at least ten times. The source of this sequence is an adult who was a healthcare worker with PCR-confirmed SARS-CoV-2 infection or an uninfected control (not recorded which). The source material was whole blood. The chain employs TRBV6-2 or TRBV6-3 and TRBJ1-1; no clear D. The CDR3 sequence is CASRLSGAEAFF. The CDR3 DNA sequence: TGTGCCAGCAGGCTGAGTGGAGCTGAAGCTTTCTTT.